The sequence of this T cell receptor beta chain was determined in a study of blood T cell repertoires in COVID-19. Study information: PBMCs, B-cell-depleted T cells, or T cells provided the cDNA or gDNA that made up the material.

Methods used by the authors: Reference gene primer amplification gave estimated nucleated cell counts. Assay: immunoSEQ multiplex PCR; the TCRdb copy retains only in-frame clones and omits some. The V and J calls and the clone size are those of that table, but D and trimming were determined from the DNA. Among some 50,000 clones listed, about 82% were seen once. This clone was counted a single time. Trimming removed 0 bases from V and 5 bases from J, with 13 bases in between. CDR3 size: 16 residues. Germline V gives CDR1 MNHEY, CDR2 SMNVEV (reference sequence). The chain recombines TRBV27 with TRBJ1-4; D remains unclear. The TCR comes from a human donor in a cohort sampled during active COVID-19. Sequenced material: peripheral blood. The DNA of the CDR3 is TGTGCCAGCAGTTTATCCTCGTCTTCCTTGAATGAAAAACTGTTTTTT. Its protein product is CASSLSSSSLNEKLFF. The whole variable domain, remainder taken from reference TRBV27 and TRBJ1-4, is EAQVTQNPRYLITVTGKKLTVTCSQNMNHEYMSWYRQDPGLGLRQIYYSMNVEVTDKGDVPEGYKVSRKEKRNFPLILESPSPNQTSLYFCASSLSSSSLNEKLFFGSGTQLSVL.